This T cell receptor (beta chain) appears in the sequencing data of a study of shared clonotypes between healthy human individuals. As defined, naive CD8 cells were CD45RO-negative and positively selected for CCR7, with terminally differentiated effector memory CD45RA+ cells excluded. Study outcomes and limitations: Only a few donors were included, so the genetic and exposure-history diversity represented was limited. Non-shared clonotypes were found to have lower generation probabilities than the clonotypes that were shared by all four of the sorted-subset donors.

CDR3 length: 13 amino acids. V was clipped by 1 base and J by 5 bases, with 9 bases between them. Per germline, CDR1 SGHAT and CDR2 FQNNGV. With respect to this clone: As yet, its antigen is unknown.

Sorted subsets were amplified in replicate PCRs using 200 ng DNA, 25,000 to 30,000 T cell genomes. The repertoire was sequenced with immunoSEQ multiplex PCR; TCRdb's copy has only in-frame clones and lacks some. This table has about 2 million clones, about 94% appearing once. V usage is TRBV11-2 and J usage is TRBJ2-7, with D hard to call. The sequenced sample consisted of naive CD8+ T cells sorted from blood. This sequence originates from a man younger than 35 in good health. CDR3 coding DNA: TGTGCCAGCAGCTTAGCCGGCCTCCACGAGCAGTACTTC. This translates into CASSLAGLHEQYF.